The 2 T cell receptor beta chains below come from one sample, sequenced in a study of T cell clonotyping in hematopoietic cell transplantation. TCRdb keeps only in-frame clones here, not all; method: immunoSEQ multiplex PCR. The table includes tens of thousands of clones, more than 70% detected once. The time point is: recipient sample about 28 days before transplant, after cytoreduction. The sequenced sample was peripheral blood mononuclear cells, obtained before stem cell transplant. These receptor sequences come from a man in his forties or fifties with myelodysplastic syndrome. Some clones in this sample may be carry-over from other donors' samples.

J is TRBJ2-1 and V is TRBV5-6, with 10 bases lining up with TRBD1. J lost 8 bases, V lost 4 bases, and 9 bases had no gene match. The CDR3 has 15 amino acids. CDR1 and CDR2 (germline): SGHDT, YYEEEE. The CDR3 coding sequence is TGTGCCAGCAGCACTGCGGGACAGGGGAAGGATGAGCAGTTCTTC. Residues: CASSTAGQGKDEQFF.

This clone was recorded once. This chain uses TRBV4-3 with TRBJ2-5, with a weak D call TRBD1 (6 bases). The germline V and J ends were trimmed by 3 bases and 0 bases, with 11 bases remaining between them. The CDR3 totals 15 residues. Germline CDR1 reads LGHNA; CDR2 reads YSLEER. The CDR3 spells CASSQSQGYQETQYF. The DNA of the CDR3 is TGCGCCAGCAGCCAGTCTCAGGGGTACCAAGAGACCCAGTACTTC.